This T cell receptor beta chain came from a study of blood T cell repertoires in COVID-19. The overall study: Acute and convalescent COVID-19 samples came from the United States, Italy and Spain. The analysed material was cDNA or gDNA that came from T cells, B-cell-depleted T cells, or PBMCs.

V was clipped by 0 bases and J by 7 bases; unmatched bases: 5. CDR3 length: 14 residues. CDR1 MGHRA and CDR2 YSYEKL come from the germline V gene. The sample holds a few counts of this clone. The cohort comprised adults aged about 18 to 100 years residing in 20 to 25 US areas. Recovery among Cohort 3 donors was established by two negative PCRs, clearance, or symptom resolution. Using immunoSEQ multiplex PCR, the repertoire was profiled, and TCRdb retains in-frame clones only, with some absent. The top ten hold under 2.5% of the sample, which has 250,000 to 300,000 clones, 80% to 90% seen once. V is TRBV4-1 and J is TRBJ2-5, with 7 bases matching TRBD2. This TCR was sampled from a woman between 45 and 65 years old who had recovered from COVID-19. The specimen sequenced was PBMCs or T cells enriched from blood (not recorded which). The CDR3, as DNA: TGCGCCAGCAGCCAAGATGTGGGCGGGGGGACCCAGTACTTC. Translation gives CASSQDVGGGTQYF.